This TCR beta chain was identified during a study of blood T cell repertoires in COVID-19. Study in general: In each case, the material was cDNA or gDNA derived from T cells, B-cell-depleted T cells, or PBMCs.

This clone has more than one count but fewer than ten. The germline gives CDR1 SGHKS, CDR2 YYEKEE (reference sequence). V shed 1 base and J shed 3 bases, with 7 bases lying between them. This CDR3 region has 13 residues. Clones were sequenced by immunoSEQ multiplex PCR, and TCRdb holds only the in-frame ones, with some missing. The table has some 310,000 clones, 75% to 90% seen once. This receptor was obtained from a woman under 40 with COVID-19, enrolled during active disease. The specimen sequenced was peripheral blood. This chain links TRBV5-5 with TRBJ1-1; D gene uncertain. The CDR3 loop reads CASSLLEDTEAFF. In nucleotides, the CDR3 is TGTGCCAGCAGCTTGCTTGAGGACACTGAAGCTTTCTTT. The full variable domain, its missing parts supplied by reference TRBV5-5 and TRBJ1-1, is DAGVTQSPTHLIKTRGQQVTLRCSPISGHKSVSWYQQVLGQGPQFIFQYYEKEERGRGNFPDRFSARQFPNYSSELNVNALLLGDSALYLCASSLLEDTEAFFGQGTRLTVV.